This T cell receptor (beta chain) stems from a study of blood T cell repertoires in COVID-19. Study summary: COVID-19 samples from acute and convalescent phases originated in the United States, Italy and Spain. The cDNA or gDNA used as material had been derived from T cells, B-cell-depleted T cells, or PBMCs.

In the original processing: Reference gene primer amplification gave estimated nucleated cell counts. Produced via immunoSEQ multiplex PCR; TCRdb's table is partial and in-frame only. V and J calls and clone size are given by that table; D and trimming were obtained from the DNA. Of about 140,000 clones listed, 80% to 90% are singletons. This CDR3 is 14 amino acids long. Germline assignment: CDR1 MNHNY and CDR2 SVGAGI (reference sequence). Unmatched junction bases numbered 6, after V lost 8 bases and J lost 3 bases. Sequencing was done on a sample of peripheral blood. This TCR was sampled from a woman in her 40s with acute or convalescent COVID-19. This chain uses TRBV6-6 with TRBJ2-7; 11 positions agree with TRBD1. The CDR3 loop reads CASSTGTGGYEQYF. The CDR3 DNA reads as TGTGCCAGCTCAACCGGGACAGGGGGCTACGAGCAGTACTTC.